The rows below give T cell receptor beta chains drawn from one sample of a study of blood T cell repertoires in COVID-19. Repertoires were generated with immunoSEQ multiplex PCR, while TCRdb's copy carries only in-frame clones and drops some. This table holds fewer than 250,000 clones, around 88% found once. Sequencing used peripheral blood. The receptors shown here come from a man in his fifties or sixties with active or convalescent COVID-19. CDR3s include the opening cysteine and the closing phenylalanine or tryptophan. A D gene is named only where the DNA matches it firmly. Size is omitted from some rows. Given values are once, few, many or a class for expanded clones.

size	V	D	J	DNA	CDR3
.	TRBV6-2/TRBV6-3	.	TRBJ1-1	TGTGCCAGCAGTTCCTGGGAGGGGGTGAACACTGAAGCTTTCTTT	CASSSWEGVNTEAFF
few	TRBV27	.	TRBJ2-5	TGTGCCAGCAGTTTATTGGGGGCCCAAGAGACCCAGTACTTC	CASSLLGAQETQYF
.	TRBV27	TRBD2	TRBJ2-1	TGTGCCAGCAGTTTAGGTAGGCTAGCGGGTAATGAGCAGTTCTTC	CASSLGRLAGNEQFF
.	TRBV28	.	TRBJ2-7	TGTGCCAGCAGTCCCCTATCTAAGGGGGACCCCTACGAGCAGTACTTC	CASSPLSKGDPYEQYF
few	TRBV20-1	TRBD1	TRBJ1-6	TGCAGTGCTAGTTCCGACAGGGAATATTCACCCCTCCACTTT	CSASSDREYSPLHF
.	TRBV7-3	TRBD1	TRBJ2-1	TGTGCCAGCAGCTCGGACAGGATGATTGAGCAGTTCTTC	CASSSDRMIEQFF
.	TRBV7-2	.	TRBJ2-1	TGTGCCAGCAGCTTAGGAGGAGGGTATGAGCAGTTCTTC	CASSLGGGYEQFF
.	TRBV6-5	TRBD2	TRBJ2-5	TGTGCCAGCAGTTACGTCCAGCGGGAGGGCCAAGAGACCCAGTACTTC	CASSYVQREGQETQYF
few	TRBV19	TRBD2	TRBJ2-7	TGTGCCAGTAGTACTACCCTGACTAGCCCCAAATACGAGCAGTACTTC	CASSTTLTSPKYEQYF
.	TRBV5-4	TRBD1	TRBJ1-1	TGTGCCAGCAGCTTGGACGAGGACAGGGAAGCTTTCTTT	CASSLDEDREAFF
.	TRBV3-1/TRBV3-2	TRBD1	TRBJ2-7	TGTGCCAGCAGCCAACCGGGACAGGCCAACTACGAGCAGTACTTC	CASSQPGQANYEQYF
.	TRBV2	.	TRBJ1-1	TGTGCCAGCAGTGAGGGGGCACCCATGAACACTGAAGCTTTCTTT	CASSEGAPMNTEAFF
.	TRBV6-1	.	TRBJ1-2	TGTGCCAGCAGTGAAAGGGTACAGGCCTCGCAGGGCTATGGCTACACCTTC	CASSERVQASQGYGYTF
.	TRBV30	.	TRBJ1-2	TGTGCCTGGACTGGGCAGAACTATGGCTACACCTTC	CAWTGQNYGYTF
.	TRBV19	.	TRBJ1-2	TGTGCCAGTAGTAGGGCCCAACTCTATGGCTACACCTTC	CASSRAQLYGYTF
.	TRBV29-1	TRBD1	TRBJ2-1	TGCAGCGTTAAACAGGGGGTTTCCTACAATGAGCAGTTCTTC	CSVKQGVSYNEQFF
.	TRBV21-1	.	TRBJ1-1	TGTGCCCGCGGGGCAACCGGCACAGGGAACACTGAAGCTTTCTTT	CARGATGTGNTEAFF
.	TRBV3-1/TRBV3-2	TRBD1	TRBJ1-2	TGTGCCAGCGGCCCAGGGGGGCCCTATGGCTACACCTTC	CASGPGGPYGYTF
.	TRBV6-2/TRBV6-3	.	TRBJ2-7	TGTGCCAGCAGTTACCTCCCTACGGTCGAGCAGTACTTC	CASSYLPTVEQYF
once	TRBV28	TRBD2	TRBJ2-7	TGTGCCAGCCGATCCGGCCGCCTAGCGGGGGGGCCCTACGAGCAGTACTTC	CASRSGRLAGGPYEQYF
.	TRBV2	.	TRBJ1-2	TGTGCCAGCAGTGAGACGACTCCTAACTATGGCTACACCTTC	CASSETTPNYGYTF
.	TRBV5-4	.	TRBJ1-2	TGTGCCAGCAGCTTGGTTCAGGGGAATGGCTACACCTTC	CASSLVQGNGYTF
.	TRBV6-6	TRBD1	TRBJ2-7	TGTGCCAGCAGCCCCGGGACAGGCCACTACGAGCAGTACTTC	CASSPGTGHYEQYF
.	TRBV2	.	TRBJ2-1	TGTGCCAGCAGTGAAGACCTGAGCTCCTACAATGAGCAGTTCTTC	CASSEDLSSYNEQFF
.	TRBV28	.	TRBJ1-2	TGTGCCAGCAGTTTTTGGGTAGGGGCTAACTCCTTC	CASSFWVGANSF
.	TRBV30	TRBD2	TRBJ2-3	TGTGCCTGGAACCTAGCGGGAGGGTCAGATACGCAGTATTTT	CAWNLAGGSDTQYF
.	TRBV6-2/TRBV6-3	.	TRBJ2-3	TGTGCCAGCAGTTCTCCGGAGTCTTACACAGATACGCAGTATTTT	CASSSPESYTDTQYF
.	TRBV11-2	.	TRBJ2-1	TGTGCCAGCAGCTTCTCTAGGAATGAGCAGTTCTTC	CASSFSRNEQFF